This T cell receptor beta chain was sequenced during a study of cytomegalovirus exposure and HLA in healthy donors. Germline assignment: CDR1 MDHEN and CDR2 SYDVKM. The germline V and J ends were trimmed by 3 bases and 0 bases, with 8 bases remaining between them. The CDR3 is made up of 14 amino acids. Worth noting for this clone: Its antigen is unidentified.

Findings and caveats of the study: Listed as cytomegalovirus-associated were approximately 160 TCR beta chains. A missense DCLRE1C variant was associated with V- and J-gene trimming of TCR beta chains in a later analysis, and an independent cohort replicated the association.

The PCR had 60 Vbeta and 13 Jbeta primers. Only in-frame clones appear in the TCRdb table, and some are missing; sequencing was by immunoSEQ multiplex PCR. Of fewer than 200,000 clones in the sample, 82% are singletons; the top ten hold 1.5%. The J gene is TRBJ1-1, the V gene TRBV28; no definite D call. The sequenced material came from PBMCs. The sequence was collected from a male donor in good health and CMV-seronegative. The CDR3 nucleotides are TGTGCCAGCAGTTTGTCACAGATGAACACTGAAGCTTTCTTT. It yields the protein CASSLSQMNTEAFF.